Below, 17 T cell receptor beta chains from the same sample are listed, as sequenced in a study of T cell changes during pregnancy in multiple sclerosis. Data came from immunoSEQ multiplex PCR; TCRdb stores just in-frame clones and leaves some out. The sample carries some 70,000 clones, about 85% recorded once. The specimen comprised peripheral blood, sampled before pregnancy. Every receptor here comes from a female donor with multiple sclerosis, enrolled in a pregnancy study.

The chain combines TRBV19 with TRBJ2-7, with TRBD2 identical over 8 bases. Unmatched junction bases numbered 8, after V lost 5 bases and J lost 5 bases. The CDR3 is 14 residues long. Germline V gene sequence: CDR1 LNHDA, CDR2 SQIVND (reference sequence). CDR3 in amino acids: CASSPVAGINEQYF. The CDR3 coding sequence is TGTGCCAGTAGTCCTGTAGCGGGAATCAACGAGCAGTACTTC.

V and J are TRBV4-3 and TRBJ2-7; tentatively, D is TRBD1 (6 bases). The CDR3 extends over 16 amino acids. V lost 1 base and J 3 bases, leaving 16 bases between the germline ends. CDR1 is LGHNA and CDR2 is YSLEER in the germline V gene. This chain's CDR3 is CASSQALDSTYYEQYF. Written as DNA, the CDR3 is TGCGCCAGCAGCCAAGCCCTGGACAGCACTTACTACGAGCAGTACTTC.

J is TRBJ1-5 and V is TRBV10-3, with D possibly TRBD1 on 5 matching bases. There are 15 residues in the CDR3. V gave up 6 bases and J gave up 2 bases, with 14 bases separating them. Germline loops: CDR1 ENHRY, CDR2 SYGVKD. The CDR3: CAISDGGGGNQPQHF. The CDR3 region has the DNA TGTGCCATCAGCGACGGGGGTGGGGGCAATCAGCCCCAGCATTTT.

The chain couples TRBV5-4 to TRBJ2-7; D is uncertain. The CDR3 contains 16 residues. Germline V gene data show CDR1 as SGHNT and CDR2 as YYREEE (reference sequence). Deletions cut 2 bases from V and 0 bases from J, with 15 bases between. For the CDR3, the DNA is TGTGCCAGCAGCTTTTCTCACAGTCCAGTCTCCTACGAGCAGTACTTC. Its protein is CASSFSHSPVSYEQYF.

The V and J genes are TRBV5-6 and TRBJ1-1, with D possibly TRBD1 on 5 matching bases. The CDR3 is made up of 16 amino acids. Trimming cost V 1 base and J 1 base, with 14 bases left between them. CDR1 is SGHDT, CDR2 YYEEEE, per germline. The CDR3 here is CASSLKGRRENTEAFF. In DNA form, the CDR3 reads TGTGCCAGCAGCTTGAAGGGGCGCAGGGAGAACACTGAAGCTTTCTTT.

The genes are TRBV6-1 and TRBJ1-1; TRBD1 matches at 7 bases. CDR1 and CDR2 from the germline V gene are MNHNS and SASEGT. With 2 bases clipped from V and 6 bases from J, the junction kept 6 bases outside the gene matches. The CDR3 is made up of 14 amino acids. DNA for the CDR3: TGTGCCAGCAGTGAAAGGGGGCGCGGCCCTGAAGCTTTCTTT. This translates into CASSERGRGPEAFF.

This chain connects TRBV30 to TRBJ2-1, with no clear D. The CDR3 runs to 11 residues. The V gene lost 8 bases and the J gene lost 8 bases, with 13 bases spanning the gap. Germline V gives CDR1 GTSNPN, CDR2 SVGIG (reference sequence). DNA of the CDR3: TGTGCCGTCGAGGAGCTGGATGAGCAGTTCTTC. Protein product: CAVEELDEQFF. The variable domain in full, with the rest retrieved from reference TRBV30 and TRBJ2-1, is SQTIHQWPATLVQPVGSPLSLECTVEGTSNPNLYWYRQAAGRGLQLLFYSVGIGQISSEVPQNLSASRPQDRQFILSSKKLLLSDSGFYLCAVEELDEQFFGPGTRLTVL.

This clone was seen once. The chain combines TRBV19 with TRBJ1-1; no firm D call. The CDR3 sequence is 14 residues long. Looked up from germline, CDR1 is LNHDA and CDR2 is SQIVND (reference sequence). The V end was cut by 0 bases, the J end by 0 bases, with 5 bases between. The CDR3 DNA follows: TGTGCCAGTAGTATAGACATCCTGAACACTGAAGCTTTCTTT. Protein product: CASSIDILNTEAFF. Combining the CDR3 with reference TRBV19 and TRBJ1-1 gives the whole variable domain DGGITQSPKYLFRKEGQNVTLSCEQNLNHDAMYWYRQDPGQGLRLIYYSQIVNDFQKGDIAEGYSVSREKKESFPLTVTSAQKNPTAFYLCASSIDILNTEAFFGQGTRLTVV.

The chain has TRBV20-1 and TRBJ2-7; D is unresolved. The germline V and J ends were trimmed by 3 bases and 4 bases, with 7 bases remaining between them. The CDR3 consists of 11 residues. Germline values: CDR1 DFQATT, CDR2 SNEGSKA (reference sequence). CDR3 protein: CSASAVYEQYF. The CDR3 coding sequence is TGCAGTGCTAGCGCAGTATACGAGCAGTACTTC.

The V call is TRBV9, the J call TRBJ2-1, with 9 bases matching TRBD2. The V gene's germline CDR1 is SGDLS and CDR2 YYNGEE. V lost 0 bases to trimming and J lost 8 bases; unmatched junction nucleotides: 12. This CDR3 contains 17 residues. The CDR3 loop reads CASSVAGLAGPADEQFF. CDR3 nucleotide sequence: TGTGCCAGCAGCGTAGCTGGGCTAGCGGGACCCGCCGATGAGCAGTTCTTC.

The chain couples TRBV7-9 to TRBJ2-5, with D possibly being TRBD2 (6 bases). The CDR3 contains 13 residues. Germline V gives CDR1 SEHNR, CDR2 FQNEAQ (reference sequence). The germline V and J ends were trimmed by 5 bases and 5 bases, with 12 bases remaining between them. CDR3 nucleotides: TGTGCCAGCAGCGGGGGGAGGCGGGAGACCCAGTACTTC. This sequence encodes CASSGGRRETQYF. Full variable domain (remainder filled in from reference TRBV7-9 and TRBJ2-5): DTGVSQNPRHKITKRGQNVTFRCDPISEHNRLYWYRQTLGQGPEFLTYFQNEAQLEKSRLLSDRFSAERPKGSFSTLEIQRTEQGDSAMYLCASSGGRRETQYFGPGTRLLVL.

This chain uses TRBV11-2 with TRBJ1-2, with D possibly TRBD1 on 6 matching bases. Trimming removed 4 bases at V and 2 bases at J, with 17 bases between. Germline V gives CDR1 SGHAT, CDR2 FQNNGV. The CDR3 is 16 amino acids. The CDR3 DNA reads as TGTGCCAGCAGCTCTAATACAGGGAAATTCAACTATGGCTACACCTTC. It specifies CASSSNTGKFNYGYTF.

J is TRBJ1-1 and V is TRBV2; weak D call: TRBD1 (5 bases). The CDR3 totals 15 residues. V was trimmed by 2 bases and J by 4 bases, leaving 14 bases between them. The germline V gene encodes CDR1 SNHLY and CDR2 FYNNEI. The CDR3 coding sequence is TGTGCCAGCAGTGAAAAGCGGGGGTGGGGCACTGAAGCTTTCTTT. Protein sequence: CASSEKRGWGTEAFF.

The table lists this clone with a count of one. The V gene is TRBV5-1, the J gene TRBJ1-3; a possible D gene is TRBD1 (6 bases). CDR1 is SGHRS, CDR2 YFSETQ, per germline. V was shortened by 5 bases and J by 0 bases, with 6 bases between the two germline ends. The CDR3 runs 13 residues. The CDR3: CASRDSSGNTIYF. CDR3 sequence (DNA): TGCGCCAGCAGGGACAGCTCTGGAAACACCATATATTTT.

This rearrangement joins TRBV5-8 to TRBJ1-2, with 8 bases matching TRBD1. The CDR3 length is 16 residues. The germline CDR1 and CDR2 sequences are SGHTS and YDEGEE. After removal of 5 bases from V and 7 bases from J, the junction contained 16 bases not matched to a gene. CDR3 in amino acids: CASRLPAATGVVGYTF. In nucleotides, the CDR3 is TGTGCCAGCAGGCTTCCTGCGGCGACAGGGGTGGTTGGCTACACCTTC.

The V and J genes are TRBV4-3 and TRBJ1-2, with D tentatively TRBD1 (6 bases). CDR3 length: 16 amino acids. Germline V gene sequence: CDR1 LGHNA, CDR2 YSLEER. V dropped 0 bases and J dropped 1 base, with 12 bases sitting between them. CDR3 DNA: TGCGCCAGCAGCCAAGATTGGGGGACATTTAACTATGGCTACACCTTC. Residues: CASSQDWGTFNYGYTF.

About this clone itself: A junction boundary mismatches the germline segment, possibly from a read error. The rearrangement joins TRBV11-2 to TRBJ2-1; D is uncertain. CDR3 length equals 12 residues. CDR1 and CDR2 (germline): SGHAT, FQNNGV. The CDR3 loop reads CASSLDSGEVVF. The CDR3 nucleotides are TGTGCCAGCAGCTTAGATTCCGGTGAGGTGGTCTTC.